Listed below are T cell receptor beta chains from one sample, sequenced in a study of technical replicates of blood from a few donors. Here immunoSEQ multiplex PCR was the method, and the copy in TCRdb shows in-frame clones only, minus some. Among roughly 100,000 clones listed, approximately 96% were seen once. The specimen was T cells isolated from PBMCs. These receptors all stem from a human donor in good health. Both conserved end residues are part of each CDR3. The D gene is left open where the match is weak. The size field is filled for only some rows; it gives once, few, many or a size class.

d_gene	abundance	v_gene	j_gene	CDR3nt	CDR3aa
.	.	TRBV28	TRBJ1-2	TGTGCCAGCCGATCCCTGGTGGCAGGCCCCTATTATGGCTACACCTTC	CASRSLVAGPYYGYTF
TRBD1	.	TRBV7-6	TRBJ2-1	TGTGCCAGCAGCTTAGGCCCGGGACAGGGGCCCGAATCCTCCTACAATGAGCAGTTCTTC	CASSLGPGQGPESSYNEQFF
.	.	TRBV10-3	TRBJ2-3	TGTGCCATCAGTGAGTCACGCGGAACCACAGATACGCAGTATTTT	CAISESRGTTDTQYF
.	once	TRBV21-1	TRBJ1-6	TGTGCCAGCAGACAGGGAGGGAGGAGTTCACCCCTCCACTTT	CASRQGGRSSPLHF
.	.	TRBV11-3	TRBJ2-3	TGTGCCAGCAGCTCCTACCTAGGCTCTAGCACAGATACGCAGTATTTT	CASSSYLGSSTDTQYF
TRBD2	.	TRBV5-4	TRBJ2-3	TGTGCCAGCACCCGGGGCGGGACTAGCGCTTTAACCCTCATTGTCGATACGCAGTATTTT	CASTRGGTSALTLIVDTQYF
TRBD1	.	TRBV19	TRBJ1-5	TGTGCCAGTAGTCTGAGACAGGGCGGCAATCAGCCCCAGCATTTT	CASSLRQGGNQPQHF
TRBD2	once	TRBV28	TRBJ2-3	TGTGCCAGCAGTTTAAATCCTGGCCTAGCGGTCACAGATACGCAGTATTTT	CASSLNPGLAVTDTQYF
TRBD2	.	TRBV9	TRBJ2-1	TGTGCCAGCAGCGTAGGAACGGGAGGGTATGAGCAGTTCTTC	CASSVGTGGYEQFF
TRBD1	.	TRBV27	TRBJ1-2	TGTGCCAGCAGACCAACACCGACAGGGAACTATGGCTACACCTTC	CASRPTPTGNYGYTF
TRBD2	.	TRBV15	TRBJ2-4	TGTGCCACCAGCAGACGGACTAGCGATTTCCCCAAAAACATTCAGTACTTC	CATSRRTSDFPKNIQYF
.	.	TRBV28	TRBJ2-1	TGTGCCAGCAGTTCCCCCGGGGACAAGGGATATTATGAGCAGTTCTTC	CASSSPGDKGYYEQFF
TRBD2	.	TRBV7-7	TRBJ2-2	TGTGCCAGCAGCTTAGGGACTAGCGTGGCCGGGGAGCTGTTTTTT	CASSLGTSVAGELFF
TRBD1	.	TRBV29-1	TRBJ2-7	TGCAGCGTTACAGGGGGGAACTACGAGCAGTACTTC	CSVTGGNYEQYF
TRBD1	.	TRBV11-3	TRBJ2-7	TGTGCCAGCAGCGATACCCGACAGGGTTACGAGCAGTACTTC	CASSDTRQGYEQYF
TRBD1	.	TRBV27	TRBJ2-7	TGTGCCAGCAGTTTATCTGGGACAGGCGGTATGAGGGAGCAGTACTTC	CASSLSGTGGMREQYF
.	.	TRBV5-1	TRBJ2-7	TGCGCCAGCAGCGCTACAGGGCCACAAAGCTCCTACGAGCAGTACTTC	CASSATGPQSSYEQYF
TRBD1	.	TRBV18	TRBJ1-3	TGTGCCAGCTCATCTTTTAACAGGGGGACTGGAAACACCATATATTTT	CASSSFNRGTGNTIYF
TRBD1	.	TRBV2	TRBJ1-4	TGTGCCAGCACACTAACCCTGGACAGGAGCCATGAAAAACTGTTTTTT	CASTLTLDRSHEKLFF
.	.	TRBV5-1	TRBJ1-2	TGCGCCAGCAGCTTGGCCTTTGGGGGCGCGGATGGCTACACCTTC	CASSLAFGGADGYTF
TRBD2	.	TRBV28	TRBJ2-3	TGTGCCAGCAGCCCATTAAGCGGGAGGGTAAAGACAGATACGCAGTATTTT	CASSPLSGRVKTDTQYF
TRBD1	.	TRBV27	TRBJ1-1	TGTGCCAGCATAGCCCGGCCCGGGACAGGGAGCACTGAAGCTTTCTTT	CASIARPGTGSTEAFF
TRBD1	.	TRBV6-5	TRBJ2-7	TGTGCCAGCAGTCTGACAGGGAGCTCCTACGAGCAGTACTTC	CASSLTGSSYEQYF
TRBD2	.	TRBV10-3	TRBJ2-5	TGTGCCATCAGTGAAGTGACTAGCGGATGGGAGACCCAGTACTTC	CAISEVTSGWETQYF
.	.	TRBV29-1	TRBJ2-3	TGCAGCGTTATTCTCCGAGACAGCTTCACAGATACGCAGTATTTT	CSVILRDSFTDTQYF
.	.	TRBV27	TRBJ1-5	TGTGCCAGCAGTTTCGCAGGGGCTTACAATCAGCCCCAGCATTTT	CASSFAGAYNQPQHF
.	.	TRBV14	TRBJ2-1	TGTGCCAGCAGCCAAGTGGGCGCCTACAATGAGCAGTTCTTC	CASSQVGAYNEQFF
TRBD2	.	TRBV28	TRBJ2-2	TGTGCCAGCAGTCTCGTAGCGGGAGGGGCGCGAACCGGGGAGCTGTTTTTT	CASSLVAGGARTGELFF
TRBD1	.	TRBV4-2	TRBJ1-1	TGTGCCAGCAGCCAACTAGATTTACAGGGGTCGGACACTGAAGCTTTCTTT	CASSQLDLQGSDTEAFF
.	.	TRBV6-5	TRBJ2-7	TGTGCCAGCAGTTGGTTAGGAGGAGTAATACGTGCCGAGCAGTACTTC	CASSWLGGVIRAEQYF
.	.	TRBV12-5	TRBJ1-1	TGTGCTAGTGGCCCCTATAATGAAGCTTTCTTT	CASGPYNEAFF
TRBD2	.	TRBV12-5	TRBJ2-1	TGTGCTAGTGCTTTGATAGCGGGGGGGTCAAGCAGGAATGAGCAGTTCTTC	CASALIAGGSSRNEQFF
.	.	TRBV12-5	TRBJ2-7	TGTGCTAGTGGTTCACAGGGCGGGTACGAGCAGTACTTC	CASGSQGGYEQYF
TRBD1	.	TRBV4-2	TRBJ1-1	TGTGCCAGCAGCCCAGGACAGGGGAACACTGAAGCTTTCTTT	CASSPGQGNTEAFF
.	.	TRBV2	TRBJ2-3	TGTGCCAGCAGTGAAGCGCTTCCCAGGAGCACAGATACGCAGTATTTT	CASSEALPRSTDTQYF
TRBD1	once	TRBV9	TRBJ2-3	TGTGCCAGCAGCGTAGAGGGACAGACTAGCACAGATACGCAGTATTTT	CASSVEGQTSTDTQYF
TRBD2	.	TRBV18	TRBJ2-1	TGTGCCAGCTCACCGGTAGCGGGAGTCGACAATGAGCAGTTCTTC	CASSPVAGVDNEQFF
.	.	TRBV2	TRBJ1-4	TGTGCCAGCAGTGAAGAGCGTTGGACTGCAACTAATGAAAAACTGTTTTTT	CASSEERWTATNEKLFF
TRBD2	.	TRBV5-4	TRBJ2-3	TGTGCCAGCAGCTCCCTAGCGGGGCAAAGTACAGATACGCAGTATTTT	CASSSLAGQSTDTQYF
.	.	TRBV5-4	TRBJ1-4	TGTGCCAGCAGCTTGGTTCGGTCCGCAACTAATGAAAAACTGTTTTTT	CASSLVRSATNEKLFF
TRBD2	.	TRBV2	TRBJ2-7	TGTGCCAGCAAGGCCGCTAGCGGGGGATCTCACGAGCAGTACTTC	CASKAASGGSHEQYF
.	.	TRBV10-1	TRBJ2-3	TGCGCCAGCAGTGACTCCAAGAAATTGGGCGATACGCAGTATTTT	CASSDSKKLGDTQYF
TRBD2	once	TRBV5-1	TRBJ2-2	TGCGCCAGCAGCTTGGTATCGGGACTACACACCGGGGAGCTGTTTTTT	CASSLVSGLHTGELFF
TRBD2	.	TRBV5-4	TRBJ2-7	TGTGCCAGCAACTCCAGGGCGGACGGGAGGACTATCTACGAGCAGTACTTC	CASNSRADGRTIYEQYF
.	.	TRBV6-1	TRBJ1-1	TGTGCCAGCACCCGGGTCTCGAACACTGAAGCTTTCTTT	CASTRVSNTEAFF
.	.	TRBV6-5	TRBJ2-2	TGTGCCAGCTTTTTGGGTCGGGGCACCGGGGAGCTGTTTTTT	CASFLGRGTGELFF
.	once	TRBV19	TRBJ1-3	TGTGCCAGTAGTATCCTTGGAGGCTCTGGAAACACCATATATTTT	CASSILGGSGNTIYF
.	.	TRBV6-5	TRBJ2-1	TGTGCCAGCAGAATAGCAACGGGTCACAATGAGCAGTTCTTC	CASRIATGHNEQFF
TRBD1	.	TRBV5-6	TRBJ1-5	TGTGCCAGCAGCATGAGTTCCAGGGGGTTGGATCAGCCCCAGCATTTT	CASSMSSRGLDQPQHF
.	.	TRBV4-1	TRBJ2-1	TGCGCCAGCAGCCGGCTAGACGATGAGCAGTTCTTC	CASSRLDDEQFF
.	.	TRBV5-1	TRBJ1-2	TGCGCCAGCAGCTTGAACAGGGTGAACGGCTACACCTTC	CASSLNRVNGYTF
.	.	TRBV19	TRBJ1-1	TGTGCCAGTAGTATCAGTCTGAACACTGAAGCTTTCTTT	CASSISLNTEAFF
TRBD1	.	TRBV11-1	TRBJ1-1	TGTGCCAGCAGCTTACAGGGGGCAGCTTTCTTT	CASSLQGAAFF
.	.	TRBV2	TRBJ2-7	TGTGCCAGCAGAGAAAGACAGTATTACGAGCAGTACTTC	CASRERQYYEQYF
.	few	TRBV5-1	TRBJ2-5	TGCGCCAGCAGCTTGGGGGGCGAAGAGACCCAGTACTTC	CASSLGGEETQYF
.	.	TRBV19	TRBJ2-2	TGTGCCAGTTCCGGCGGGGAGCTGTTTTTT	CASSGGELFF
.	.	TRBV5-1	TRBJ2-5	TGCGCCAGCAGCTTGGTTGGGACTGAGGGGCAAGAGACCCAGTACTTC	CASSLVGTEGQETQYF
.	.	TRBV13	TRBJ2-7	TGTGCCAGCAGCTTAGCGTATTTTTCCTACGAGCAGTACTTC	CASSLAYFSYEQYF
.	.	TRBV5-5	TRBJ1-6	TGTGCCAGCAGCTTGGAACAGGACCCTGGTGGTTCACCCCTCCACTTT	CASSLEQDPGGSPLHF